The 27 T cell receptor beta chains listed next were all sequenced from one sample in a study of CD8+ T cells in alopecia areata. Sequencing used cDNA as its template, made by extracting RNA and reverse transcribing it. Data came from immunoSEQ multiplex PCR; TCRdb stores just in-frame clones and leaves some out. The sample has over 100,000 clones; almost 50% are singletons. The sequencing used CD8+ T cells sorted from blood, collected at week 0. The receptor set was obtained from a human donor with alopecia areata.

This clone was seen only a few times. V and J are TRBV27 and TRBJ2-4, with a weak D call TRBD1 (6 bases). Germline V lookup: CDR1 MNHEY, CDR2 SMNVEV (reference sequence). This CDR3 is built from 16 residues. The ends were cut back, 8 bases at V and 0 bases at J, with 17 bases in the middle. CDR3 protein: CASAETGPLAKNIQYF. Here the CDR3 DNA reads TGTGCCAGCGCGGAAACAGGGCCTCTAGCCAAAAACATTCAGTACTTC.

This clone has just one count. The CDR3 here is CASSHSTPWALKYTQYF. The CDR3 nucleotides read TGCGCCAGCAGTCATTCCACACCGTGGGCCCTAAAGTATACCCAGTACTTC. The chain uses TRBV23-1 and TRBJ2-5, with unresolved D. TRBV23-1 is treated as an ORF (open reading frame) with a function not yet certain. Deletions cut 3 bases from V and 8 bases from J, with 25 bases between. This CDR3 comprises 17 residues.

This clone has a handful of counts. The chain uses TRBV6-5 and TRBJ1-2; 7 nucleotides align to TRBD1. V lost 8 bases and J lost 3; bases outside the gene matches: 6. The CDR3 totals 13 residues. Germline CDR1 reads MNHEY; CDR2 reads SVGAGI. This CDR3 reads CASQTGSDYGYTF. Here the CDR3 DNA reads TGTGCCAGCCAGACAGGGAGTGACTATGGCTACACCTTC.

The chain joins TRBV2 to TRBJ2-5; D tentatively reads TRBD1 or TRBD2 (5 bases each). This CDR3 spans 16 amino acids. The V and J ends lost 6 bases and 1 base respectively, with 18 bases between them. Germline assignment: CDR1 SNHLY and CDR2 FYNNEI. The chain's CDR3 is CASSPLDPGPQETQYF. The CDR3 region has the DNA TGTGCCAGCAGCCCCCTTGACCCGGGGCCCCAAGAGACCCAGTACTTC.

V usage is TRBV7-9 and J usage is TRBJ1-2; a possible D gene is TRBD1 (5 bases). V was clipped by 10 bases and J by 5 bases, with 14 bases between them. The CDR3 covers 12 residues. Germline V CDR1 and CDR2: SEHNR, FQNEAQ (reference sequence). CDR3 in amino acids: CATLDKGYGYTF. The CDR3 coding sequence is TGTGCCACCCTCGACAAGGGGTATGGCTACACCTTC.

CDR3 region: CSATPGLGETGANVLTF. The CDR3 nucleotides are TGCAGCGCTACTCCGGGACTGGGAGAGACTGGGGCCAACGTCCTGACTTTC. V is TRBV29-1 and J is TRBJ2-6, with D possibly matching TRBD2 (6 bases). Trimming stripped 7 bases from V and 2 bases from J, with 21 bases between. The CDR3 covers 17 residues. Germline values: CDR1 SQVTM, CDR2 ANQGSEA.

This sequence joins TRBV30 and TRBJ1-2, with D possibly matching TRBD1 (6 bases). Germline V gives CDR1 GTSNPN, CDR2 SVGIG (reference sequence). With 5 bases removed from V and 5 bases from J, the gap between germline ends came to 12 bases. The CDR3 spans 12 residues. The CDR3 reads CAWATGSYGYTF. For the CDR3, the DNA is TGTGCCTGGGCCACAGGGTCGTATGGCTACACCTTC. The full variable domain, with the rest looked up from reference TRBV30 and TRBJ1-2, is SQTIHQWPATLVQPVGSPLSLECTVEGTSNPNLYWYRQAAGRGLQLLFYSVGIGQISSEVPQNLSASRPQDRQFILSSKKLLLSDSGFYLCAWATGSYGYTFGSGTRLTVV.

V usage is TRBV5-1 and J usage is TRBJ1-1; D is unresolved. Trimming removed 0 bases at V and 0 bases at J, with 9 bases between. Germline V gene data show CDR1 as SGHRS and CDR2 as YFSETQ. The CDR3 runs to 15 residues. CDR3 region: CASSLVSAMNTEAFF. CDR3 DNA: TGCGCCAGCAGCTTGGTGTCAGCCATGAACACTGAAGCTTTCTTT.

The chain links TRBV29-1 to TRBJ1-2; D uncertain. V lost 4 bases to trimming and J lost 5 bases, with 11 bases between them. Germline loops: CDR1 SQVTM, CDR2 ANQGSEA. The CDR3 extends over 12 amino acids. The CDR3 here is CSVGSAGYGYTF. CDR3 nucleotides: TGCAGCGTTGGGTCAGCGGGGTATGGCTACACCTTC.

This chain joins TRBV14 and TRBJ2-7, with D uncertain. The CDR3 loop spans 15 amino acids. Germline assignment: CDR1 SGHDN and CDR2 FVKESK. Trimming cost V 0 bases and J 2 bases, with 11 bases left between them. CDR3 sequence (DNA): TGTGCCAGCAGCCAAGAAGGGTACCTACCCTACGAGCAGTACTTC. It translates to CASSQEGYLPYEQYF.

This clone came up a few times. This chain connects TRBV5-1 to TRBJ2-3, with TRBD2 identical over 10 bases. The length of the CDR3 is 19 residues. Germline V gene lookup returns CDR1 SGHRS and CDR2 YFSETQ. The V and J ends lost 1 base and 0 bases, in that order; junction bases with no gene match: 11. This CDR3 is CASSLWLAGEPTSTDTQYF. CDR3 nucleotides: TGCGCCAGCAGCTTGTGGCTAGCGGGGGAGCCTACTAGCACAGATACGCAGTATTTT.

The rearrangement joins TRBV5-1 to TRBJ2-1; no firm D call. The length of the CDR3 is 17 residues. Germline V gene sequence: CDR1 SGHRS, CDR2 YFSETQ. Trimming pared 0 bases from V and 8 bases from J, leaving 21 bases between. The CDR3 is CASSLERGRESGDEQFF. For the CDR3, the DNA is TGCGCCAGCAGCTTGGAGCGTGGCAGAGAGTCGGGCGATGAGCAGTTCTTC. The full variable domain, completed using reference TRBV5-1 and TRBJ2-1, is KAGVTQTPRYLIKTRGQQVTLSCSPISGHRSVSWYQQTPGQGLQFLFEYFSETQRNKGNFPGRFSGRQFSNSRSEMNVSTLELGDSALYLCASSLERGRESGDEQFFGPGTRLTVL.

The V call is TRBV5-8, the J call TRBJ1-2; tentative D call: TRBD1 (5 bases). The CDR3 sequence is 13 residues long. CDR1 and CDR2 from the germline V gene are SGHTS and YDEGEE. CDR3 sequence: CLSRGQLFHGYTF. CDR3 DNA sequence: TGTCTGTCTCGGGGCCAACTTTTCCATGGCTACACCTTC.

The CDR3 is CSVEDRNYEQYF. The CDR3 DNA follows: TGCAGCGTTGAAGATCGGAACTACGAGCAGTACTTC. The chain joins TRBV29-1 to TRBJ2-7; D is undetermined. This CDR3 spans 12 amino acids. V gave up 0 bases and J gave up 3 bases, with 6 bases separating them. In germline, CDR1 is SQVTM, CDR2 ANQGSEA.

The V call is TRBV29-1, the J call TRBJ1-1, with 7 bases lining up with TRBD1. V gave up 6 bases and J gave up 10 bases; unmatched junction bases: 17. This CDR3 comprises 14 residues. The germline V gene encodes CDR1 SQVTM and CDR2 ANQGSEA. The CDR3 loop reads CSVIHRGNGKGAFF. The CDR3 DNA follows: TGCAGCGTAATCCACAGGGGAAATGGGAAGGGAGCTTTCTTT.

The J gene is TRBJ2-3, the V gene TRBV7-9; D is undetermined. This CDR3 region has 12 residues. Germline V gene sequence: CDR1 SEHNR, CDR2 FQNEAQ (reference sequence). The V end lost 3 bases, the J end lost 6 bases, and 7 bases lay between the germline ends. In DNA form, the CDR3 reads TGTGCCAGCAGCTTCGGAAGGGATACGCAGTATTTT. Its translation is CASSFGRDTQYF.

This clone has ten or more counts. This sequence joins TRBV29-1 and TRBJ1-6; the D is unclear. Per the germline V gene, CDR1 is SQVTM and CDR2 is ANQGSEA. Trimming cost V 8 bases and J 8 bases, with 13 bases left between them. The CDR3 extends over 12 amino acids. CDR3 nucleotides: TGCAGCCCCGGAAATGCACATTCACCCCTCCACTTT. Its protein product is CSPGNAHSPLHF.

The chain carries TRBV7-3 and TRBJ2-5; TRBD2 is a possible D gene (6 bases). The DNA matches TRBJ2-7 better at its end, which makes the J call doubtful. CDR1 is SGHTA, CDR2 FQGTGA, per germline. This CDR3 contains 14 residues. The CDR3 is CASSLTTEGSEQYF. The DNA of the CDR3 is TGTGCCAGCAGCTTAACGACGGAGGGGTCCGAGCAGTACTTC.

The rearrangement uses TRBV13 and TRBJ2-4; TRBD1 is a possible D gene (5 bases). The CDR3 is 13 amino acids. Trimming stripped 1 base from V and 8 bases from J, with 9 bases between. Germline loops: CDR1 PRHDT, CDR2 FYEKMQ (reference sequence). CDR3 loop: CASSLEATDIQYF. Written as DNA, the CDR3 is TGTGCCAGCAGCTTAGAGGCGACAGACATTCAGTACTTC.

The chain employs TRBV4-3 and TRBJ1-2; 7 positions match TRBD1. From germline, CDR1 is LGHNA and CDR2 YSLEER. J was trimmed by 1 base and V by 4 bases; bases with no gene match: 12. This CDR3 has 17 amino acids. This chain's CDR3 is CASSLNDPTGINYGYTF. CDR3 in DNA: TGCGCCAGCAGCCTAAATGACCCGACAGGGATTAACTATGGCTACACCTTC.

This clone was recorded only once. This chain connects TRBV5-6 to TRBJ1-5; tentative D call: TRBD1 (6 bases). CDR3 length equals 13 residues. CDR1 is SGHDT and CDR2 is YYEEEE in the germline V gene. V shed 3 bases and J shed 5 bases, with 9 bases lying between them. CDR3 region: CASSSWTDQPQHF. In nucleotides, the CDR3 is TGTGCCAGCAGCTCCTGGACAGATCAGCCCCAGCATTTT.

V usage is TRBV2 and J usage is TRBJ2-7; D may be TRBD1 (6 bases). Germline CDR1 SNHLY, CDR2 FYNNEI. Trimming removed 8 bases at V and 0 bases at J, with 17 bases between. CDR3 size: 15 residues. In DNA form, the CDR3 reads TGTGCCAGCCTCCCGAGGGGGACGACCTCCTACGAGCAGTACTTC. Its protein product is CASLPRGTTSYEQYF.

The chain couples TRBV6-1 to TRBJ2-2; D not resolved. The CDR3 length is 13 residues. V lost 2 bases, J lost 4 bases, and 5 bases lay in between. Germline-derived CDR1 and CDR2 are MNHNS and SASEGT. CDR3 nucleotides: TGTGCCAGCAGTGAACCGTCCACCGGGGAGCTGTTTTTT. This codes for CASSEPSTGELFF.

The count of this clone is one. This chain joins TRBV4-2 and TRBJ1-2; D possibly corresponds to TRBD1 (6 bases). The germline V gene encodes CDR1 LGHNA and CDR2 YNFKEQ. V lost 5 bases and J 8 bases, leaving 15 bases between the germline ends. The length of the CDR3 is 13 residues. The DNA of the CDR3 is TGTGCCAGCAGCGAGAAGAGGGGGAGCGGCTACACCTTC. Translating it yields CASSEKRGSGYTF.

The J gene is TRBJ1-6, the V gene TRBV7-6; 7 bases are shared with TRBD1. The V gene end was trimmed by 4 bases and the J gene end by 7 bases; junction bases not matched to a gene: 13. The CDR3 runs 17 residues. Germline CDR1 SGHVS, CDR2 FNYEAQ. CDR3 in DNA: TGTGCCAGCAGCTCCCGGGAGAGGACAGGAGGCAATTCACCCCTCCACTTT. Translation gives CASSSRERTGGNSPLHF.

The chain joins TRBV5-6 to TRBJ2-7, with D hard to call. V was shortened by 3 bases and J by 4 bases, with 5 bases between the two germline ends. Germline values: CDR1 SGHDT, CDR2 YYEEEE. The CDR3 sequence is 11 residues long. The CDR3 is CASSSVYEQYF. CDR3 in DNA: TGTGCCAGCAGCTCAGTTTACGAGCAGTACTTC.

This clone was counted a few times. The CDR3 is CASGASEQYF. Here the CDR3 DNA reads TGTGCCAGCGGGGCGAGCGAGCAGTACTTC. The chain couples TRBV6-5 to TRBJ2-7, with a tentative D call TRBD1 (5 bases). The V end lost 8 bases, the J end lost 6 bases, and 8 bases lay between the germline ends. The CDR3 has 10 amino acids. Germline values: CDR1 MNHEY, CDR2 SVGAGI.